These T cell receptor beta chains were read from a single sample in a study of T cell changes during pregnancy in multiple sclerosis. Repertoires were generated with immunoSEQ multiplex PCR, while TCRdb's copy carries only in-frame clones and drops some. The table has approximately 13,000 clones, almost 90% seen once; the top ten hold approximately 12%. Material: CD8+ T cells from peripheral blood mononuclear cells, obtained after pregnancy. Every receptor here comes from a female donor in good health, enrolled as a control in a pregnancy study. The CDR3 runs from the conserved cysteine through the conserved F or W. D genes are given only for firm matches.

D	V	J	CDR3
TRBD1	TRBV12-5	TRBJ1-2	CASGLVVGAGGRHGYTF
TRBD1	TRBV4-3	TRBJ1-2	CASSQELQGSYGYTF
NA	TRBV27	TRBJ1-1	CASSPGMNTEAFF
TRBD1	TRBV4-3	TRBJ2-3	CASSRTGEAADTQYF
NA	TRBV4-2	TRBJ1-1	CASSQNRREDTEAFF
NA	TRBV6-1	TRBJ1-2	CASSVTDYGYTF
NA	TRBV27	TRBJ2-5	CASSHDRTETQYF
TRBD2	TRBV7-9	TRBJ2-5	CASSSLAGGPGETQYF
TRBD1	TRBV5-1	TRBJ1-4	CASSLAGTGAGEKLFF
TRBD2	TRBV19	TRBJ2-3	CASSIRSGGAADTQYF
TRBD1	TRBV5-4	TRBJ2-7	CASSPDRAHEQYF
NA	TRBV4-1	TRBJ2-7	CASSQDLLRAYEQYF
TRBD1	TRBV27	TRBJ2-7	CASSYRTGGFYEQYF
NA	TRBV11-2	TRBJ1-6	CASSSSGKSPLHF
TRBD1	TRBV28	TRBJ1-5	CASSNTGGSQPQHF
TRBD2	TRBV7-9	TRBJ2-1	CASSLGLAGGNGEFF
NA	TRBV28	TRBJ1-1	CASSSRGERAFF
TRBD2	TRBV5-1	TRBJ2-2	CASSPRGGGAGELFF
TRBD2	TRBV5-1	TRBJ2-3	CASSLTIAGDATDTQYF
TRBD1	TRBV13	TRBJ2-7	CASSAGTGNPYEQYF
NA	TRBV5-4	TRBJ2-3	CASSLRGAGTDTQYF
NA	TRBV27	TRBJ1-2	CASSFLGAGGYTF
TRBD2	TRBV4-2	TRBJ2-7	CASSQYPLSLRLAKYEQYF
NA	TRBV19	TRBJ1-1	CAWGHERLNTEAFF
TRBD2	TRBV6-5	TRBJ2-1	CASRRGGTYNEQFF
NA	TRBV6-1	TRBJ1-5	CASSETKGGSQPQHF
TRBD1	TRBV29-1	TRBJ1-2	CSAFLDRGSGYTF
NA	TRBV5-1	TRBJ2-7	CASRIEGGSYEQYF
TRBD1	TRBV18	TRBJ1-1	CASSAGQLNTEAFF